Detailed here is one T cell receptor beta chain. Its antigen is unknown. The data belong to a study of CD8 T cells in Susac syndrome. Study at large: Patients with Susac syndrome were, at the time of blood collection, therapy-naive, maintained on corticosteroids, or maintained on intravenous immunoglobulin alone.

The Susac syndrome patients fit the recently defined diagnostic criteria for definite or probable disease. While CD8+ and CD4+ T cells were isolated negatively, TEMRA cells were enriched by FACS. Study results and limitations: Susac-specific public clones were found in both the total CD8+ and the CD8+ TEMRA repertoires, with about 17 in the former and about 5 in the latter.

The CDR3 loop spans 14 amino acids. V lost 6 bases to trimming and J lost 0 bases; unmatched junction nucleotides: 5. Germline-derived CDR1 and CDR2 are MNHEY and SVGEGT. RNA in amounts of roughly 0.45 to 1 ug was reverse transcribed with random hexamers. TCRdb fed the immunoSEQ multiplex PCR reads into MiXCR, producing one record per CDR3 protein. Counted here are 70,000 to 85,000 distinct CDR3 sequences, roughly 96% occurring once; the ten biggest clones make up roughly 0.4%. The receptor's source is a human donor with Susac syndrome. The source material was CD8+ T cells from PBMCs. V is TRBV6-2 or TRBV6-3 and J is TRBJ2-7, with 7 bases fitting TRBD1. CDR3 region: CASSYDRVSYEQYF. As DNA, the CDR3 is TGTGCCAGCAGCTACGACAGGGTCTCCTACGAGCAGTACTTC.